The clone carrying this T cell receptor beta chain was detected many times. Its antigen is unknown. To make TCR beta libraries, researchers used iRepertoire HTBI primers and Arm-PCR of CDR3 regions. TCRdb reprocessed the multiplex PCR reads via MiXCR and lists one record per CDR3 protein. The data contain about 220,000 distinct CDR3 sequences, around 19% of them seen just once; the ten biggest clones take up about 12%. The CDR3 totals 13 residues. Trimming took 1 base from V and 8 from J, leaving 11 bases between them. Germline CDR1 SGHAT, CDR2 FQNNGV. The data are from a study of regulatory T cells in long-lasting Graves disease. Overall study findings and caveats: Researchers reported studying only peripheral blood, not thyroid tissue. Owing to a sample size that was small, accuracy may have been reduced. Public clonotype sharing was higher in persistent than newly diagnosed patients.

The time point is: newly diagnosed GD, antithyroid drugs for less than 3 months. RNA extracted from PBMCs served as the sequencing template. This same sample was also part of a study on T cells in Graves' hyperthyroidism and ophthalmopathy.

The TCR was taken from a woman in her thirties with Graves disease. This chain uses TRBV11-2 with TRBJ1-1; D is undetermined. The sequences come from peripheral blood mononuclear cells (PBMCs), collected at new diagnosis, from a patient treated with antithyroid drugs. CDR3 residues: CASSLVVWQEAFF. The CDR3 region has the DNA TGTGCCAGCAGCTTAGTAGTTTGGCAGGAAGCTTTCTTT. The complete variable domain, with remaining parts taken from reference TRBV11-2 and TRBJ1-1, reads EAGVAQSPRYKIIEKRQSVAFWCNPISGHATLYWYQQILGQGPKLLIQFQNNGVVDDSQLPKDRFSAERLKGVDSTLKIQPAKLEDSAVYLCASSLVVWQEAFFGQGTRLTVV.